The 21 T cell receptor beta chains in this list originate from one sample, sequenced in a study of OX40 agonist ivuxolimab in advanced cancers. Assay used: immunoSEQ multiplex PCR; TCRdb lists only in-frame clones, some missing. The sample gives about 80,000 clones, 65% to 90% of which show up once; around 1.8% is in the top ten. Sequencing used CD4+ or CD8+ T cells sorted from blood, obtained in a trial of the OX40 agonist ivuxolimab. The receptors originated from an adult with an advanced solid tumor such as melanoma, head and neck, liver or kidney cancer.

The chain is built from TRBV7-9 and TRBJ2-3, with D possibly being TRBD1 (5 bases). Trimming cost V 4 bases and J 2 bases, with 7 bases left between them. The germline V gene has CDR1 SEHNR and CDR2 FQNEAQ (reference sequence). This CDR3 spans 13 amino acids. The CDR3 spells CASSSTVTDTQYF. The CDR3 nucleotides read TGTGCCAGCAGCTCGACAGTCACAGATACGCAGTATTTT.

The chain uses TRBV25-1 and TRBJ2-1; the match to TRBD2 covers 8 bases. V lost 6 bases, J lost 0 bases, and 4 bases stayed unmatched. Germline CDR1 MGHDK, CDR2 SYGVNS. The CDR3 is 15 amino acids. CDR3 in amino acids: CASRESGSSYNEQFF. In DNA form, the CDR3 reads TGTGCCAGCAGGGAAAGCGGGAGCTCCTACAATGAGCAGTTCTTC.

The chain is built from TRBV6-5 and TRBJ2-7; a weak D match, TRBD2 (6 bases). Germline-derived CDR1 and CDR2 are MNHEY and SVGAGI. Deletions cut 2 bases from V and 6 bases from J, with 8 bases between. The CDR3 runs 12 residues. CDR3 nucleotide sequence: TGTGCCAGCAGTTACGGAGGGAGCGAGCAGTACTTC. The encoded protein is CASSYGGSEQYF.

This chain links TRBV5-4 with TRBJ2-7, with 7 nucleotides matching TRBD1. This CDR3 spans 13 amino acids. Germline CDR1 and CDR2: SGHNT and YYREEE (reference sequence). With 4 bases clipped from V and 3 bases from J, the junction kept 4 bases outside the gene matches. In DNA form, the CDR3 reads TGTGCCAGCAGCCCGGGACAGCGCTACGAGCAGTACTTC. This gives the protein CASSPGQRYEQYF.

The chain links TRBV19 to TRBJ1-5; 7 bases agree with TRBD1. Germline V gene data show CDR1 as LNHDA and CDR2 as SQIVND (reference sequence). After removal of 4 bases from V and 2 bases from J, the junction contained 2 bases not matched to a gene. The CDR3 consists of 14 residues. CDR3 region: CASSSTGGNQPQHF. The CDR3 nucleotides are TGTGCCAGTAGTAGTACAGGGGGCAATCAGCCCCAGCATTTT.

The CDR3 DNA reads as TGTGCCAGCAGCTCTCGGGGGACTAGCGGGGATACGCAGTATTTT. Its translation is CASSSRGTSGDTQYF. The rearrangement joins TRBV11-3 to TRBJ2-3, with 12 bases lining up with TRBD2. The CDR3 contains 15 residues. CDR1 is SGHNT and CDR2 is YENEEA in the germline V gene. Losses at the gene ends were 4 bases for V and 6 bases for J; bases not matched to a gene: 5.

V and J are TRBV28 and TRBJ2-7; 9 bases agree with TRBD2. V lost 9 bases to trimming and J lost 7 bases; unmatched junction nucleotides: 13. Per germline, CDR1 MDHEN and CDR2 SYDVKM. This CDR3 is built from 14 residues. DNA for the CDR3: TGTGCCAGTCTCCCGGGGCTAGCGGGAAGGGAGCAGTACTTC. Translation: CASLPGLAGREQYF.

This CDR3 reads CASSRTQGVNQPQHF. The CDR3, as DNA: TGTGCCAGCAGCCGAACTCAGGGGGTTAATCAGCCCCAGCATTTT. V is TRBV28 and J is TRBJ1-5, with TRBD1 matching 7 bases. CDR1 and CDR2 (germline): MDHEN, SYDVKM. The CDR3 totals 15 residues. The ends lost 6 bases at V and 4 bases at J; junction bases unmatched: 9.

The chain has TRBV18 and TRBJ2-5; TRBD1 matches at 11 bases. V lost 0 bases, J lost 1 base, and 16 bases stayed unmatched. The CDR3 is made up of 21 amino acids. Germline V gene lookup returns CDR1 KGHSH and CDR2 LQKENI. DNA for the CDR3: TGTGCCAGCTCACCACCAGTGCCCGGGACAGGGGGGAGCTTAGGCCAAGAGACCCAGTACTTC. Translation gives CASSPPVPGTGGSLGQETQYF. Filled out from reference TRBV18 and TRBJ2-5, the complete variable domain reads NAGVMQNPRHLVRRRGQEARLRCSPMKGHSHVYWYRQLPEEGLKFMVYLQKENIIDESGMPKERFSAEFPKEGPSILRIQQVVRGDSAAYFCASSPPVPGTGGSLGQETQYFGPGTRLLVL.

The gene calls are TRBV18 and TRBJ1-2; unclear D gene. The V end lost 6 bases, the J end lost 3 bases, and 11 bases lay between the germline ends. CDR3 length equals 13 residues. Germline V gene lookup returns CDR1 KGHSH and CDR2 LQKENI. DNA of the CDR3: TGTGCCAGCTCCCTCAAGGAGGACTATGGCTACACCTTC. Translating gives CASSLKEDYGYTF.

This clone occurred once. The rearrangement links TRBV30 to TRBJ2-3; TRBD2 matches at 7 bases. CDR1 and CDR2 from the germline V gene are GTSNPN and SVGIG (reference sequence). This CDR3 contains 16 residues. Trimming at V came to 0 bases and at J to 0 bases, leaving 6 bases not matched to a gene. CDR3 nucleotides: TGTGCCTGGAGTGTCAGCGGGGCCTCTAGCACAGATACGCAGTATTTT. Encoded protein: CAWSVSGASSTDTQYF.

CDR3 DNA: TGTGCCAGCAGCGTAGGTGGCAGCTTCCAAGAGACCCAGTACTTC. It codes for CASSVGGSFQETQYF. The chain employs TRBV9 and TRBJ2-5; the D is unclear. Trimming left V 0 bases short and J 1 base short, with 10 bases between. Germline-derived CDR1 and CDR2 are SGDLS and YYNGEE. The CDR3 totals 15 residues.

The J gene is TRBJ2-7, the V gene TRBV18; 9 nucleotides match TRBD1. Losses at the gene ends were 6 bases for V and 2 bases for J; bases not matched to a gene: 8. CDR1 is KGHSH, CDR2 LQKENI, per germline. This CDR3 spans 15 amino acids. CDR3 loop: CASSPDRTGAYEQYF. CDR3 nucleotides: TGTGCCAGCTCGCCGGATCGGACAGGGGCCTACGAGCAGTACTTC.

This clone was counted once. This chain uses TRBV2 with TRBJ2-5, with TRBD2 as a possible D gene (5 bases). In germline, CDR1 is SNHLY, CDR2 FYNNEI. The CDR3 runs 13 residues. V was cut by 5 bases and J by 4 bases, with 11 bases left in between. The CDR3 bases are TGTGCCAGCAGTTTCGAGCTAGCAGAGACCCAGTACTTC. This gives the protein CASSFELAETQYF. Full variable domain (rest looked up from reference TRBV2 and TRBJ2-5): EPEVTQTPSHQVTQMGQEVILRCVPISNHLYFYWYRQILGQKVEFLVSFYNNEISEKSEIFDDQFSVERPDGSNFTLKIRSTKLEDSAMYFCASSFELAETQYFGPGTRLLVL.

The chain employs TRBV19 and TRBJ1-2, with 7 bases that match TRBD1. V gave up 3 bases and J gave up 4 bases; unmatched junction bases: 8. Per germline, CDR1 LNHDA and CDR2 SQIVND (reference sequence). The CDR3 totals 15 residues. CDR3 in amino acids: CASSMGTATFYGYTF. CDR3 bases: TGTGCCAGTAGTATGGGGACAGCGACCTTCTATGGCTACACCTTC.

This rearrangement joins TRBV7-2 to TRBJ2-1; 10 positions match TRBD2. V was pared by 1 base and J by 4 bases, with 1 base of the junction left unmatched. Germline V gives CDR1 SGHTA, CDR2 FQGNSA. The CDR3 length is 15 residues. The CDR3 is CASSLGTSGYNEQFF. In DNA form, the CDR3 reads TGTGCCAGCAGCTTAGGGACTAGCGGATACAATGAGCAGTTCTTC.

This sequence joins TRBV5-1 and TRBJ2-7, with D possibly being TRBD1 (5 bases). CDR3 length: 14 residues. Trimming took off 0 bases at V and 5 bases at J, with 12 bases between the two ends. The germline V gene has CDR1 SGHRS and CDR2 YFSETQ. CDR3 loop: CASSLAAQGHEQYF. CDR3 nucleotides: TGCGCCAGCAGCTTGGCCGCTCAGGGCCACGAGCAGTACTTC. The whole variable domain, remainder taken from reference TRBV5-1 and TRBJ2-7, is KAGVTQTPRYLIKTRGQQVTLSCSPISGHRSVSWYQQTPGQGLQFLFEYFSETQRNKGNFPGRFSGRQFSNSRSEMNVSTLELGDSALYLCASSLAAQGHEQYFGPGTRLTVT.

This chain joins TRBV19 and TRBJ1-1; no reliable D call. The germline V and J ends were trimmed by 2 bases and 1 base, with 14 bases remaining between them. Germline CDR1 is LNHDA and CDR2 is SQIVND (reference sequence). This CDR3 comprises 16 residues. The CDR3 DNA is TGTGCCAGTAGTATAACATCAAGGACTGCGAACACTGAAGCTTTCTTT. Amino acids: CASSITSRTANTEAFF.

The chain has TRBV5-1 and TRBJ2-1; unclear D gene. V lost 0 bases and J 6 bases, leaving 7 bases between the germline ends. Per germline, CDR1 SGHRS and CDR2 YFSETQ. CDR3 size: 13 residues. The CDR3 sequence is CASSLVLGNEQFF. CDR3 in DNA: TGCGCCAGCAGCTTGGTGCTGGGCAATGAGCAGTTCTTC.

The chain couples TRBV7-9 to TRBJ2-5; 11 bases are shared with TRBD2. After removal of 5 bases from V and 5 bases from J, the junction contained 19 bases not matched to a gene. The length of the CDR3 is 19 residues. Germline assignment: CDR1 SEHNR and CDR2 FQNEAQ (reference sequence). The DNA for the CDR3 is TGTGCCAGCAGCCCGCGAAGGTTGATAGCGGGGGGGCCGATGGAGACCCAGTACTTC. This codes for CASSPRRLIAGGPMETQYF.

This chain connects TRBV4-3 to TRBJ1-5, with 7 bases fitting TRBD1. CDR3 size: 14 residues. Germline V gene sequence: CDR1 LGHNA, CDR2 YSLEER. V gave up 4 bases and J gave up 5 bases; unmatched junction bases: 5. CDR3 coding DNA: TGCGCCAGCAGCCCCGGACAGGCTTATCAGCCCCAGCATTTT. The encoded protein is CASSPGQAYQPQHF.